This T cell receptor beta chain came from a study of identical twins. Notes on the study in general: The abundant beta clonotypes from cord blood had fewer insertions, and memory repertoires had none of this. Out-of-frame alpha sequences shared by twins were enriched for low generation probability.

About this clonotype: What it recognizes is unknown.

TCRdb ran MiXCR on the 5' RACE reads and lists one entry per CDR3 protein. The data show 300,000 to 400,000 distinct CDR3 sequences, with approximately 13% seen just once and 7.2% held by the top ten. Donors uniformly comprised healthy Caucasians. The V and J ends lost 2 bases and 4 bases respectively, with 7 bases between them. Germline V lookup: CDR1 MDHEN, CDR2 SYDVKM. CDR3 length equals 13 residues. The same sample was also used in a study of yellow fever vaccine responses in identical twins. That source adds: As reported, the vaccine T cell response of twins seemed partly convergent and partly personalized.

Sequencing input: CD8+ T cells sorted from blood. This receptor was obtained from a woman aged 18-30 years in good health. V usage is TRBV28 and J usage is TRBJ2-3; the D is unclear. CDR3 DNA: TGTGCCAGCAGTTTAATGGCTCCAGATACGCAGTATTTT. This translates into CASSLMAPDTQYF.